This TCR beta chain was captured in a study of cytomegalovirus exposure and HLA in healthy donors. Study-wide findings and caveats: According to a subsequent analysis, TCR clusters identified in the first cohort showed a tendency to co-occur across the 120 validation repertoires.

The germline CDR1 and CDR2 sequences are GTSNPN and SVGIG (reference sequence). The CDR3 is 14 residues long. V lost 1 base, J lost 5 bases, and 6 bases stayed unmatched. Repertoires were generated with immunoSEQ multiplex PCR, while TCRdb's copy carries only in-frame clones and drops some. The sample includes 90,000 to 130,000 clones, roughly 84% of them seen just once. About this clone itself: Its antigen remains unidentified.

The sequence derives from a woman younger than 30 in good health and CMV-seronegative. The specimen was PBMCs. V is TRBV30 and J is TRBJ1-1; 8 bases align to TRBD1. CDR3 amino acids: CAWSGTGTWTEAFF. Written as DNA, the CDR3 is TGTGCCTGGAGTGGGACAGGGACATGGACTGAAGCTTTCTTT.